A single sample gave rise to the 14 T cell receptor beta chains below, sequenced in a study of T-cell reconstitution after alpha-beta-depleted transplantation in children. Preparing the TCRbeta library involved the use of unique molecular identifiers. TCRdb passed the PCR reads through MiXCR, listing each CDR3 protein once. This repertoire shows thousands of distinct CDR3 sequences, roughly 4.8% found once; its top ten account for roughly 24%. The source material was PBMCs, mostly from graft donor cells, sampled 180 days after TCRalphabeta/CD19-depleted stem cell transplant. The receptors come from a child younger than two who had a stem cell transplant for acute myeloid leukemia, so the T cells may come from the graft donor.

There are many counts of this clonotype. The V gene is TRBV7-2, the J gene TRBJ2-5; the D gene is possibly TRBD2 (5 bases). This CDR3 is built from 14 residues. With 3 bases removed from V and 2 bases from J, the gap between germline ends came to 10 bases. CDR1 and CDR2 from the germline V gene are SGHTA and FQGNSA. The CDR3: CASSFRTGQETQYF. CDR3 sequence (DNA): TGTGCCAGCAGCTTTCGGACGGGACAAGAGACCCAGTACTTC. Variable domain in full (rest from reference TRBV7-2 and TRBJ2-5): GAGVSQSPSNKVTEKGKDVELRCDPISGHTALYWYRQSLGQGLEFLIYFQGNSAPDKSGLPSDRFSAERTGGSVSTLTIQRTQQEDSAVYLCASSFRTGQETQYFGPGTRLLVL.

This clonotype was found many times. The genes are TRBV5-1 and TRBJ2-7; unclear D gene. Trimming pared 0 bases from V and 2 bases from J, leaving 9 bases between. This CDR3 comprises 14 residues. The germline gives CDR1 SGHRS, CDR2 YFSETQ. The CDR3 loop is CASSLDAETYEQYF. The CDR3 region has the DNA TGCGCCAGCAGCTTGGATGCGGAGACCTACGAGCAGTACTTC.

This clonotype has a count of ten or more. The chain recombines TRBV20-1 with TRBJ2-1, with D possibly TRBD2 on 6 matching bases. Germline CDR1 reads DFQATT; CDR2 reads SNEGSKA (reference sequence). Trimming shortened V by 1 base and J by 9 bases, and 13 bases separated the two germline ends. The CDR3 runs 13 residues. The CDR3 here is CSARGDSLGEQFF. CDR3 nucleotides: TGCAGTGCTAGAGGGGACTCCCTGGGTGAGCAGTTCTTC.

By sample share, this clonotype is large. This chain uses TRBV14 with TRBJ1-3; D may be TRBD1 (6 bases). Trimming left V 3 bases short and J 0 bases short, with 12 bases between. Germline lookup yields CDR1 SGHDN and CDR2 FVKESK. CDR3 length: 16 residues. The CDR3 spells CASSQIGQHSGNTIYF. In DNA, the CDR3 is TGTGCCAGCAGCCAGATCGGACAGCACTCTGGAAACACCATATATTTT.

This clonotype was picked up many times. J is TRBJ1-5 and V is TRBV5-1, with D hard to call. The CDR3 runs 15 residues. Trimming shortened V by 0 bases and J by 2 bases, and 9 bases separated the two germline ends. In germline, CDR1 is SGHRS, CDR2 YFSETQ. The CDR3 is CASSLGDLGNQPQHF. CDR3 DNA: TGCGCCAGCAGCTTGGGGGATCTCGGCAATCAGCCCCAGCATTTT.

In this sample, this clonotype turned up many times. V usage is TRBV12-3 or TRBV12-4 and J usage is TRBJ1-1; 10 positions match TRBD1. The CDR3 totals 16 residues. J lost 3 bases, V lost 0 bases, and 4 bases had no gene match. The CDR3 DNA reads TGTGCCAGCAGTTTAGCCGTGGACAGGGGGGACACTGAAGCTTTCTTT. Its protein product is CASSLAVDRGDTEAFF.

This clonotype was seen repeatedly, ten times or more. The chain links TRBV7-9 to TRBJ1-3; 9 bases fit TRBD1. CDR1 is SEHNR, CDR2 FQNEAQ, per germline (reference sequence). The CDR3 has 16 residues. V gave up 5 bases and J gave up 11 bases; unmatched junction bases: 16. CDR3 in amino acids: CASSPESPGQGSSIYF. The CDR3 bases are TGTGCCAGCAGCCCCGAGTCACCGGGACAGGGATCCTCCATATATTTT.

Ten or more counts support this clonotype. The V gene is TRBV11-2, the J gene TRBJ2-7; 7 bases are shared with TRBD1. Trimming at V came to 7 bases and at J to 0 bases, leaving 6 bases not matched to a gene. There are 14 residues in the CDR3. The V gene's germline CDR1 is SGHAT and CDR2 FQNNGV. The CDR3 DNA reads as TGTGCCAGCACCGGGACAGTGAGCTCCTACGAGCAGTACTTC. It encodes CASTGTVSSYEQYF.

This chain uses TRBV5-6 with TRBJ1-2; D remains ambiguous. The CDR3 is 14 amino acids. Between the trimmed V and J ends, which lost 7 bases and 4 bases, there was a span of 17 bases. Germline loops: CDR1 SGHDT, CDR2 YYEEEE. The CDR3 DNA is TGTGCCAGCGGCCCCGGGCCTAAAACCTATGGCTACACCTTC. It yields the protein CASGPGPKTYGYTF.

This clonotype occurred many times. The chain links TRBV21-1 to TRBJ2-7; TRBD2 is the table's D call and was not checked against the DNA. TRBV21-1 is listed as a pseudogene. The CDR3 is 16 residues long. CDR3 sequence (DNA): TGTGCCAGCAGCAGCCTTAGCGGGAGGATTACCTACGAGCAGTACTTC. Amino acid sequence: CASSSLSGRITYEQYF.

This clonotype was counted many times. The gene calls are TRBV21-1 and TRBJ2-3; the table gives TRBD1 as D, unverified against the DNA. TRBV21-1 is reported as a pseudogene. The CDR3 consists of 20 residues. In DNA form, the CDR3 reads TGTGCCAGCAGCAAAGACCGGGACAGTCACCCCTCTCTTAGCACAGATACGCAGTATTTT. As protein: CASSKDRDSHPSLSTDTQYF.

This clonotype was recorded at least ten times. The chain combines TRBV18 with TRBJ2-7, with D perhaps matching TRBD1 (6 bases). The germline V and J ends were trimmed by 3 bases and 2 bases, with 14 bases remaining between them. Germline CDR1 is KGHSH and CDR2 is LQKENI. CDR3 size: 15 residues. The CDR3 reads CASSPTAGATYEQYF. CDR3 sequence (DNA): TGTGCCAGCTCACCCACAGCAGGGGCAACCTACGAGCAGTACTTC.

The table lists this clonotype with many counts. As DNA, the CDR3 is TGTGCCAGCAGCTTAGTGCCTGGACTAGCGGTATTAGAGCAGTTCTTC. Its protein product is CASSLVPGLAVLEQFF. This chain uses TRBV11-3 with TRBJ2-1; 10 nucleotides match TRBD2. With 1 base clipped from V and 10 bases from J, the junction kept 10 bases outside the gene matches. The CDR3 length is 16 residues. CDR1 and CDR2 from the germline V gene are SGHNT and YENEEA.

This clonotype came up a few times. The V gene is TRBV28, the J gene TRBJ2-5; D call uncertain. The CDR3 consists of 14 residues. V dropped 5 bases and J dropped 2 bases, with 12 bases sitting between them. The V gene's germline CDR1 is MDHEN and CDR2 SYDVKM. CDR3 bases: TGTGCCAGCAGTATACTCGATGGGCAAGAGACCCAGTACTTC. Translation gives CASSILDGQETQYF.